These T cell receptor beta chains were read from a single sample in a study of T-cell memory formation after mild COVID-19. In TCRdb, the 5' RACE reads were re-called with MiXCR into one record per CDR3 protein. The sample includes roughly 190,000 distinct CDR3 sequences, about 27% seen only once; the top ten take about an eighth. The sequenced material came from PBMCs or a T cell subset sorted from them (not recorded which). The receptors originated from an adult woman who had mild COVID-19 (a few samples of this study predate the infection). Cell type and time point are not known. CDR3s include the opening cysteine and the closing phenylalanine or tryptophan. A D gene is named only where the DNA matches it firmly. Expanded clones are given a class, and other clones once, few, many or no size at all.

>-|TRBD1|TRBJ1-2|TRBV3-1
CASRPHGTGIYGYTF
TGTGCCAGCAGACCACACGGGACAGGAATCTATGGCTACACCTTC
>-|-|TRBJ2-1|TRBV30
CAWSSRWVYNEQFF
TGTGCCTGGAGTTCGCGGTGGGTTTACAATGAGCAGTTCTTC
>few|-|TRBJ2-2|TRBV7-2
CASSLETGELFF
TGTGCCAGCAGCCTGGAAACCGGGGAGCTGTTTTTT
>-|-|TRBJ2-7|TRBV29-1
CSVNDGVYEQYF
TGCAGCGTTAATGACGGGGTGTACGAGCAGTACTTC
>few|-|TRBJ1-4|TRBV29-1
CSARTSQFEKLFF
TGCAGCGCTCGGACAAGTCAGTTTGAAAAACTGTTTTTT
>few|-|TRBJ1-1|TRBV3-1
CASSQGRNLEAFF
TGTGCCAGCAGCCAAGGGAGGAACCTTGAAGCTTTCTTT
>-|TRBD2|TRBJ2-1|TRBV4-3
CASSQGPSGYNEQFF
TGCGCCAGCAGCCAAGGCCCTAGCGGTTACAATGAGCAGTTCTTC
>-|-|TRBJ2-7|TRBV20-1
CSAPMGYEQYF
TGCAGTGCTCCAATGGGGTACGAGCAGTACTTC
>-|TRBD2|TRBJ2-1|TRBV12-3/TRBV12-4
CASSFLSGSEQFF
TGTGCCAGCAGTTTTCTCAGCGGGAGTGAGCAGTTCTTC
>-|-|TRBJ2-2|TRBV12-3/TRBV12-4
CASSLQWKGDRFDTGELFF
TGTGCCAGCAGTTTACAATGGAAAGGGGACCGTTTTGACACCGGGGAGCTGTTTTTT
>once|-|TRBJ1-1|TRBV12-3/TRBV12-4
CATLVDIRTEAFF
TGTGCCACCTTAGTAGACATCCGCACTGAAGCTTTCTTT
>-|TRBD1|TRBJ2-3|TRBV5-1
CASSGGQGHTDTQYF
TGCGCCAGCAGCGGGGGACAGGGGCACACAGATACGCAGTATTTT
>few|-|TRBJ2-7|TRBV29-1
CSAEKAKFGGYEQYF
TGCAGCGCTGAGAAAGCTAAGTTCGGGGGCTACGAGCAGTACTTC
>-|TRBD1|TRBJ2-7|TRBV4-1
CASSQGTGSLWEQYF
TGCGCCAGCAGCCAGGGGACAGGGAGTTTATGGGAGCAGTACTTC
>-|TRBD1|TRBJ1-2|TRBV6-1
CASKPGQGAGYTF
TGTGCCAGCAAACCGGGACAGGGGGCTGGCTACACCTTC
>-|-|TRBJ2-5|TRBV5-1
CASSFQGGSYQETQYF
TGCGCCAGCAGCTTCCAAGGGGGATCTTACCAAGAGACCCAGTACTTC
>-|-|TRBJ1-1|TRBV29-1
CSVGRQGAKAFF
TGCAGCGTTGGTCGTCAAGGAGCGAAAGCTTTCTTT
>few|TRBD1|TRBJ1-2|TRBV9
CASSGRTGNYGYTF
TGTGCCAGCAGTGGTCGGACAGGGAACTATGGCTACACCTTC
>-|-|TRBJ2-7|TRBV20-1
CSARLDFGQYF
TGCAGTGCGAGACTAGATTTCGGGCAGTACTTC
>-|-|TRBJ2-1|TRBV27
CAAGGAMSFRPYNEQFF
TGTGCCGCGGGCGGTGCAATGAGCTTTAGGCCCTACAATGAGCAGTTCTTC
>few|-|TRBJ2-3|TRBV6-6
CASSYGGGTTDTQYF
TGTGCCAGCAGTTACGGTGGCGGTACCACAGATACGCAGTATTTT
>-|-|TRBJ2-3|TRBV5-1
CASRTDTRQMQYF
TGCGCCAGCAGAACCGACACCCGACAGATGCAGTATTTT
>-|TRBD2|TRBJ2-1|TRBV14
CASSHTGTRVFF
TGTGCCAGCAGCCACACCGGGACTAGGGTGTTCTTC
>-|-|TRBJ2-7|TRBV29-1
CSVGGTYEQYF
TGCAGCGTTGGAGGTACCTACGAGCAGTACTTC
>-|TRBD1|TRBJ2-2|TRBV7-6
CASSSSGQVLTGELFF
TGTGCCAGCAGCTCCTCGGGACAGGTCCTTACCGGGGAGCTGTTTTTT
>many|TRBD2|TRBJ2-3|TRBV5-6
CASSLGAGGTDTQYF
TGTGCCAGCAGCTTGGGTGCGGGGGGAACAGATACGCAGTATTTT
>-|-|TRBJ1-5|TRBV18
CATSPGIGDQPQHF
TGTGCCACCTCACCGGGGATCGGGGATCAGCCCCAGCATTTT
>few|TRBD1|TRBJ2-2|TRBV4-1
CASSQVVGGYAGELFF
TGCGCCAGCAGCCAAGTTGTAGGGGGCTACGCCGGGGAGCTGTTTTTT
>many|-|TRBJ2-3|TRBV29-1
CSVDRGDTQYF
TGCAGCGTTGACAGGGGAGATACGCAGTATTTT
>few|-|TRBJ1-1|TRBV7-2
CASSLGTNTEAFF
TGTGCCAGCAGCTTAGGGACAAACACTGAAGCTTTCTTT
>-|-|TRBJ2-1|TRBV5-1
CASSLTADYNEQFF
TGCGCCAGCAGCTTGACGGCGGACTACAATGAGCAGTTCTTC